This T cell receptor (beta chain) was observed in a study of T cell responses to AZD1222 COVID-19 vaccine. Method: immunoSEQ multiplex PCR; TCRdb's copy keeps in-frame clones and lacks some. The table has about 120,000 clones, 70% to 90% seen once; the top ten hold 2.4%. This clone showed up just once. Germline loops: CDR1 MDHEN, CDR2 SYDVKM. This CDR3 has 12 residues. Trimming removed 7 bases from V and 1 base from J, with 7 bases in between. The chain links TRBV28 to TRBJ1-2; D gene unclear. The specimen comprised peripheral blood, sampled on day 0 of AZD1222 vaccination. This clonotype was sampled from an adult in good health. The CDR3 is CASNPLNYGYTF. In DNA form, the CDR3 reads TGTGCCAGCAACCCACTTAACTATGGCTACACCTTC.